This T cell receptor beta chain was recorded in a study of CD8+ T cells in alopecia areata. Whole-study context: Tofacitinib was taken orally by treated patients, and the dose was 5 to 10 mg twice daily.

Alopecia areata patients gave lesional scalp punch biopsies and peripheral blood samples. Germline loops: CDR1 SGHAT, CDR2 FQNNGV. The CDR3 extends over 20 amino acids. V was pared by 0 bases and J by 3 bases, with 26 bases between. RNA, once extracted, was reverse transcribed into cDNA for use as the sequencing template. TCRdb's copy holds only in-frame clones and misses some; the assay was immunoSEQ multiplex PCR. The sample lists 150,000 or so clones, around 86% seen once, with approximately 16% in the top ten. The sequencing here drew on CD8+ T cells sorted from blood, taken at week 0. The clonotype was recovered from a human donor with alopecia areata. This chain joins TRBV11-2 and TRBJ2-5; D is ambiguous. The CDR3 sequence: CASSLESISGRHPLEETQYF. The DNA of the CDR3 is TGTGCCAGCAGCTTAGAGTCAATTTCAGGACGGCATCCATTAGAAGAGACCCAGTACTTC.